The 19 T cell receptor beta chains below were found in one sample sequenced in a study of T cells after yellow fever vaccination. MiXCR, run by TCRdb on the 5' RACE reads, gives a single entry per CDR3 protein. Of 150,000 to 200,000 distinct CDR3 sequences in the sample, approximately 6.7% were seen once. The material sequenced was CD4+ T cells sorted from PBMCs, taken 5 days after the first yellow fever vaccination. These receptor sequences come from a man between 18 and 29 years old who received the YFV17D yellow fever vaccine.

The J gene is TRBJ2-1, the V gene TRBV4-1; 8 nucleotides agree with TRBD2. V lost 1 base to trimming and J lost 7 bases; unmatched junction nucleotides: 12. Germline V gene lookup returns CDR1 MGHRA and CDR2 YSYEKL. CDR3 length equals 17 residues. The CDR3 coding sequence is TGCGCCAGCAGCCAAGTGGGCCGGGGGGGACAAAGAAATGAGCAGTTCTTC. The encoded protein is CASSQVGRGGQRNEQFF.

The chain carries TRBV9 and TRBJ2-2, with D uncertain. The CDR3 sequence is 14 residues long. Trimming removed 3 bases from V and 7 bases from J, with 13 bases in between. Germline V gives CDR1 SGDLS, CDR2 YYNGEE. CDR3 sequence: CASSGPHGIGELFF. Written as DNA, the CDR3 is TGTGCCAGCAGCGGGCCCCACGGTATCGGGGAGCTGTTTTTT.

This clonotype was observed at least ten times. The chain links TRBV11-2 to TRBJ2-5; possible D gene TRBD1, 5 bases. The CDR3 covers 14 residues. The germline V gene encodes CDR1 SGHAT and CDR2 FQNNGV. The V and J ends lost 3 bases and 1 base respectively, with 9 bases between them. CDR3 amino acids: CASSFPRVQETQYF. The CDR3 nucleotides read TGTGCCAGCAGCTTCCCCAGGGTCCAAGAGACCCAGTACTTC.

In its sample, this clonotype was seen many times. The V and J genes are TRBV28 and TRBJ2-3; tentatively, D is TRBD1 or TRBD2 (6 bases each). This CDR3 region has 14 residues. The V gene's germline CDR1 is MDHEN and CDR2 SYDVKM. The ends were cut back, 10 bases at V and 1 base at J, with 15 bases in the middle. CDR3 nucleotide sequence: TGTGCCACCCACGGGGGCCCAGGCACAGATACGCAGTATTTT. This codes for CATHGGPGTDTQYF. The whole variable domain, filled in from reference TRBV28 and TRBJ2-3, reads DVKVTQSSRYLVKRTGEKVFLECVQDMDHENMFWYRQDPGLGLRLIYFSYDVKMKEKGDIPEGYSVSREKKERFSLILESASTNQTSMYLCATHGGPGTDTQYFGPGTRLTVL.

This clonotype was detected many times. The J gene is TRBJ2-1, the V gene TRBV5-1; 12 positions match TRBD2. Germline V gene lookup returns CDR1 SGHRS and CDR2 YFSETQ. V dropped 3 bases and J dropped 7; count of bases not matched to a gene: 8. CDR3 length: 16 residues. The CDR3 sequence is CASSYLAGGPGNEQFF. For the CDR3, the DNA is TGCGCCAGCAGCTATCTAGCGGGGGGGCCGGGTAATGAGCAGTTCTTC. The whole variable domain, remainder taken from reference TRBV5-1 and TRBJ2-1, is KAGVTQTPRYLIKTRGQQVTLSCSPISGHRSVSWYQQTPGQGLQFLFEYFSETQRNKGNFPGRFSGRQFSNSRSEMNVSTLELGDSALYLCASSYLAGGPGNEQFFGPGTRLTVL.

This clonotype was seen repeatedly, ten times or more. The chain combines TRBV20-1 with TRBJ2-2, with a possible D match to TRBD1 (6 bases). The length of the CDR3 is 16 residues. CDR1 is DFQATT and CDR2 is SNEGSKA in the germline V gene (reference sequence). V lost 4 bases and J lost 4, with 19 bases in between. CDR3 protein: CSATPSGTSGTGELFF. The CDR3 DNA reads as TGCAGTGCTACCCCTTCCGGGACATCGGGCACCGGGGAGCTGTTTTTT.

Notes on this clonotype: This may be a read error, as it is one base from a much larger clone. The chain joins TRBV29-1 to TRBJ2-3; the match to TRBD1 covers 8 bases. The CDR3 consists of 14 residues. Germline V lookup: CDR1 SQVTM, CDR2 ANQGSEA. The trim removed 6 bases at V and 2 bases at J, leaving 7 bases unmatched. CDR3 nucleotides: TGCAGCGTCGCAGGGGGCCCCCTCACAGATACGCAGTATTTT. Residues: CSVAGGPLTDTQYF.

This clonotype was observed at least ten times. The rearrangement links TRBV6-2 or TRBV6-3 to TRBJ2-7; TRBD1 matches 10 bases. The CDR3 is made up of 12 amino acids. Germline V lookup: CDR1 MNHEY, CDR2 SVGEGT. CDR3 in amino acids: CLTRDRGYEQYV. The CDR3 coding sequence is TGTTTGACGAGGGACAGGGGCTACGAGCAGTACGTC.

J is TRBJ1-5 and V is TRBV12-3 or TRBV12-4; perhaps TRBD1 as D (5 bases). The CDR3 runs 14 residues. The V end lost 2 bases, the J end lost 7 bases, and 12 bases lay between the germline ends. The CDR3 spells CASSLFQGTQPQHF. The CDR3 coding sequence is TGTGCCAGCAGTTTATTCCAGGGTACCCAGCCCCAGCATTTT.

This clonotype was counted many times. CDR3 in amino acids: CASSLRSSGANVLTF. CDR3 sequence (DNA): TGCGCCAGCAGCTTGAGGAGCTCTGGGGCCAACGTCCTGACTTTC. The chain joins TRBV5-1 to TRBJ2-6; D is unclear. This CDR3 spans 15 amino acids. The V gene's germline CDR1 is SGHRS and CDR2 YFSETQ. V was shortened by 1 base and J by 0 bases, with 5 bases between the two germline ends.

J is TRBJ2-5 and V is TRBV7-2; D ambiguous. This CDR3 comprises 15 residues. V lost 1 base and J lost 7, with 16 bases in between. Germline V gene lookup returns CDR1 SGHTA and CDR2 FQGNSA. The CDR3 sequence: CASSLGLSGPRTQYF. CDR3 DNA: TGTGCCAGCAGCTTAGGACTGTCCGGGCCCAGGACCCAGTACTTC.

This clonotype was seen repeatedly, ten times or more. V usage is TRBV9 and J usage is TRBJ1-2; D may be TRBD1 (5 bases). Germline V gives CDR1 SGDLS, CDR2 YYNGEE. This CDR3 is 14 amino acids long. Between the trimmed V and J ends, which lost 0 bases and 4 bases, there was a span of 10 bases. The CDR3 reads CASSVAEGLYGYTF. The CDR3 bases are TGTGCCAGCAGCGTAGCGGAGGGGCTCTATGGCTACACCTTC.

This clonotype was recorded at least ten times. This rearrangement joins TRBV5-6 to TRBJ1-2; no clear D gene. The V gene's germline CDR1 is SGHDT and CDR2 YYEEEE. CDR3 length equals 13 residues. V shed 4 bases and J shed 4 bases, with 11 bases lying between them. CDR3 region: CASSPSGLYGYTF. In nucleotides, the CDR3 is TGTGCCAGCAGCCCTTCTGGACTCTATGGCTACACCTTC.

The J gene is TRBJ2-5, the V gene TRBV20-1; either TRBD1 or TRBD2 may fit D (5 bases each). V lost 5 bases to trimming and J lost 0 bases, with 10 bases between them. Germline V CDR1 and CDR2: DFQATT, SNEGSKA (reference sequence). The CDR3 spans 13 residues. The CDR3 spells CSALGEYQETQYF. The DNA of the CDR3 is TGCAGTGCTCTGGGGGAATACCAAGAGACCCAGTACTTC.

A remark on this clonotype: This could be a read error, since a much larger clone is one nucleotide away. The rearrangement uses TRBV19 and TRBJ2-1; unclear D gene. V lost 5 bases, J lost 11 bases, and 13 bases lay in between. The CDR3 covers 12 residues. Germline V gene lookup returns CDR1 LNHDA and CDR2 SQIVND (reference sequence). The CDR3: CASSPRHGKQFF. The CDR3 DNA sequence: TGTGCCAGTAGTCCCCGACATGGAAAGCAGTTCTTC.

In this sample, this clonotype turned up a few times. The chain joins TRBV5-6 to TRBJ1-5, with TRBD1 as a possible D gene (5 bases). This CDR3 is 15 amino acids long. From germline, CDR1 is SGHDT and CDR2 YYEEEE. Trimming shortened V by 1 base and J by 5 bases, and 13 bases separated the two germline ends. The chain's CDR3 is CASSLMTDLYQPQHF. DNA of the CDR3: TGTGCCAGCAGCTTGATGACAGACTTATATCAGCCCCAGCATTTT. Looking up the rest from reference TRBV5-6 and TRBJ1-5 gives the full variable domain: DAGVTQSPTHLIKTRGQQVTLRCSPKSGHDTVSWYQQALGQGPQFIFQYYEEEERQRGNFPDRFSGHQFPNYSSELNVNALLLGDSALYLCASSLMTDLYQPQHFGDGTRLSIL.

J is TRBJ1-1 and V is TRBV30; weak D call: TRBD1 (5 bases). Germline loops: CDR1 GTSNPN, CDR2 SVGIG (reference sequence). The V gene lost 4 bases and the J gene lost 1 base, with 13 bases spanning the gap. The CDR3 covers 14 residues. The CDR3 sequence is CAWTWDGGNTEAFF. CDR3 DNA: TGTGCCTGGACCTGGGATGGGGGGAACACTGAAGCTTTCTTT.

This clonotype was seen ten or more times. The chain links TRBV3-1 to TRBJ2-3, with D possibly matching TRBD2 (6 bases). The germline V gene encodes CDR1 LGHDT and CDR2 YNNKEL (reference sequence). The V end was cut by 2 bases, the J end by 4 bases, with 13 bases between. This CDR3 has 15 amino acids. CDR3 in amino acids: CASSQSGPPADTQYF. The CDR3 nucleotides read TGTGCCAGCAGCCAAAGCGGGCCCCCGGCAGATACGCAGTATTTT.

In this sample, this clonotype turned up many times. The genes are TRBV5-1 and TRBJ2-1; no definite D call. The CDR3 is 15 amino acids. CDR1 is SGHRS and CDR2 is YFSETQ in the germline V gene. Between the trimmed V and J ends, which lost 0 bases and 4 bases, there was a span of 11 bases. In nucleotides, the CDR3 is TGCGCCAGCAGCTTGGGGCAGTTAAATTACAATGAGCAGTTCTTC. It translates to CASSLGQLNYNEQFF.